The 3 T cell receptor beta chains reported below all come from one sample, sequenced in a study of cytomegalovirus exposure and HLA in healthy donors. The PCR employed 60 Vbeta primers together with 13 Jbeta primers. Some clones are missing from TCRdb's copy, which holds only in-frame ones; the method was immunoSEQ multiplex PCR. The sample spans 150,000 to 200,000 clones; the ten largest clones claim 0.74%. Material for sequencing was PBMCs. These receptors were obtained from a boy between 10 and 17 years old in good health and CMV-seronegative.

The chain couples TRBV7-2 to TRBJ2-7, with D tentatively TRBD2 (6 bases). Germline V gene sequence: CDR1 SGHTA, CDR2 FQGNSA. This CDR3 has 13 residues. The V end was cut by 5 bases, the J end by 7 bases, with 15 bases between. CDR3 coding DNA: TGTGCCAGCAGCGAAGGGACTCCGGGGGAGCAGTACTTC. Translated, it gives CASSEGTPGEQYF. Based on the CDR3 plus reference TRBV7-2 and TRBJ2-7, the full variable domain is GAGVSQSPSNKVTEKGKDVELRCDPISGHTALYWYRQSLGQGLEFLIYFQGNSAPDKSGLPSDRFSAERTGGSVSTLTIQRTQQEDSAVYLCASSEGTPGEQYFGPGTRLTVT.

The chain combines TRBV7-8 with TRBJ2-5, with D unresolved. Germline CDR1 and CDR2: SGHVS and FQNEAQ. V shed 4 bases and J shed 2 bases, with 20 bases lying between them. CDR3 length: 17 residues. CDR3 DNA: TGTGCCAGCAGCTCCCCCTTTTTAGGAAAACTACAAGAGACCCAGTACTTC. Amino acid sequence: CASSSPFLGKLQETQYF.

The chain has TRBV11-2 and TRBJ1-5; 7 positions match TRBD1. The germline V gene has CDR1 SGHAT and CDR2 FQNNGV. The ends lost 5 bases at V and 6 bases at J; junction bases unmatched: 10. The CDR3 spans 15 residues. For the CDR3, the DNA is TGTGCCAGCAGCCGCACAGGGGAGCTTGGTCAGCCCCAGCATTTT. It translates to CASSRTGELGQPQHF.